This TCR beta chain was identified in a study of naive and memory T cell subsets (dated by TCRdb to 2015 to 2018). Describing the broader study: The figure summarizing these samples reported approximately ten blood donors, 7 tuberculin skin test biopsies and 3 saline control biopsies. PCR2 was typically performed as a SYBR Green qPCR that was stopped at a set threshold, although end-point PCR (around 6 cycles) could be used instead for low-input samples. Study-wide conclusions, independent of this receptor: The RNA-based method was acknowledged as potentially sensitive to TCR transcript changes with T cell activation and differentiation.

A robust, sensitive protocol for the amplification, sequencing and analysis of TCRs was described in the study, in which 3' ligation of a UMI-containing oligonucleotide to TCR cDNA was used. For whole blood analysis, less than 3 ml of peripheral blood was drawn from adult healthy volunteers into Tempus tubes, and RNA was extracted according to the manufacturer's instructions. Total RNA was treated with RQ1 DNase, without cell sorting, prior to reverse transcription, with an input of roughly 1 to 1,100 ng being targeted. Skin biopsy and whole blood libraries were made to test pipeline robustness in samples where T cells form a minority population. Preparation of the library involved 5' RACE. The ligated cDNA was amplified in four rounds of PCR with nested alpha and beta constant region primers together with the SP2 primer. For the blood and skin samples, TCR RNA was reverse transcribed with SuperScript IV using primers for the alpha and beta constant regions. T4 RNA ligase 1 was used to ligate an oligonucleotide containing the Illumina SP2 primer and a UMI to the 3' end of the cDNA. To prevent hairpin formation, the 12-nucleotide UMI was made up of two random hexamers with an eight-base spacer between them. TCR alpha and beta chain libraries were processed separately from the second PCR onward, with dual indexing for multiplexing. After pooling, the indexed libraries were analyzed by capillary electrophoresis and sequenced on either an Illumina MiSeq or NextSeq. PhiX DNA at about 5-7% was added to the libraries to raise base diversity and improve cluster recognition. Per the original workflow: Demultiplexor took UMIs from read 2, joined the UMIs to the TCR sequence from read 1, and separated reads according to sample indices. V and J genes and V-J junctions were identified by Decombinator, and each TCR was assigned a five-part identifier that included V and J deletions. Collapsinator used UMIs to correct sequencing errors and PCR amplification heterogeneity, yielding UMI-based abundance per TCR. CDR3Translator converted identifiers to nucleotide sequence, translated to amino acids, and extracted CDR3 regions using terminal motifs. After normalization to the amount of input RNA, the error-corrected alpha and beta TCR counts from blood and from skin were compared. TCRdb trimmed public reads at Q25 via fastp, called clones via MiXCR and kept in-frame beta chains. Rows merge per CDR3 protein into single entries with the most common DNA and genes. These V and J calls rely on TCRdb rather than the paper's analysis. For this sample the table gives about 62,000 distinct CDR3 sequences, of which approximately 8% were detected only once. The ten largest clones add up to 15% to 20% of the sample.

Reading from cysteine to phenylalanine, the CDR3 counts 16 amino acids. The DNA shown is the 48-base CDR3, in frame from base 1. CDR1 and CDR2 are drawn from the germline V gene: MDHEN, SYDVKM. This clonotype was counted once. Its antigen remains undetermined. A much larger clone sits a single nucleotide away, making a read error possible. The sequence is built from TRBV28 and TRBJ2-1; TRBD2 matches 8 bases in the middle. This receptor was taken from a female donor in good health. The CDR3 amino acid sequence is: CVSKNQGSGGTNEQFF. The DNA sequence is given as TGTGTCAGCAAAAACCAGGGAAGCGGGGGTACTAATGAGCAGTTCTTC.